This T cell receptor (beta chain) was captured by sequencing in a study of blood T cell repertoires in COVID-19. TCRdb keeps only in-frame clones here, not all; method: immunoSEQ multiplex PCR. The sample comprises around 150,000 clones, approximately 80% of which are singletons, and over 2% rests with the top ten. Per germline, CDR1 LNHNV and CDR2 YYDKDF (reference sequence). The CDR3 totals 18 residues. The J segment lost 5 bases and the V segment lost 3 bases, leaving 12 bases of the junction unmatched. The source is a man in his 70s with acute or convalescent COVID-19. The V and J genes are TRBV15 and TRBJ1-4; 10 bases agree with TRBD1. The sequenced material came from peripheral blood. The CDR3 coding sequence is TGTGCCACCAGCAGGAGCCGGGACAGGGGTCGTGCGAATGAAAAACTGTTTTTT. Translated, it gives CATSRSRDRGRANEKLFF.